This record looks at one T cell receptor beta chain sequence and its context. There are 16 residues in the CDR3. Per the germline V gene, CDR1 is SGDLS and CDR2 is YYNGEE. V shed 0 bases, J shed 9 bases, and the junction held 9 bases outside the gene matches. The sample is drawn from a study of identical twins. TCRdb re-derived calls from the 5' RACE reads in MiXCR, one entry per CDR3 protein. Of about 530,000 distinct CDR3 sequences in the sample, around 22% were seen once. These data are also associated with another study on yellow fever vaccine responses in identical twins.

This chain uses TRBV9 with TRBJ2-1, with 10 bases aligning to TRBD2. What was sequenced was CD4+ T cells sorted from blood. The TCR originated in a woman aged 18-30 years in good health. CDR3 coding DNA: TGTGCCAGCAGCGTAGATGCTAGCGGGAGATTCGGTGAGCAGTTCTTC. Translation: CASSVDASGRFGEQFF.